Listed below are T cell receptor beta chains from one sample, sequenced in a study of CD8+ T cells in alopecia areata. TCRdb keeps only in-frame clones here, not all; method: immunoSEQ multiplex PCR. The repertoire consists of about 270,000 clones, with about 62% occurring once and the leading ten covering roughly 0.93%. This specimen consisted of CD4+ T cells sorted from blood, obtained at roughly week 53, from a patient treated with tofacitinib. The receptors stem from a human donor with alopecia areata. CDR3s include the opening cysteine and the closing phenylalanine or tryptophan. A D gene is named only where the DNA matches it firmly. For some rows the clone size is stated as once, few or many, or as a class when expanded; others skip it.

j_call v_call d_call clone_size cdr3_nt cdr3_aa
TRBJ2-7 TRBV29-1 . . TGCAGCGTTGAGTCGGGCGGTTACGAGCAGTACTTC CSVESGGYEQYF
TRBJ2-2 TRBV7-3 . . TGTGCCAGCAGTCCTCGGGGATCCGGGGAGCTGTTTTTT CASSPRGSGELFF
TRBJ2-3 TRBV23-1 . few TGCGCCAGCAGTCACAGCTCGAGACGGCACACAACTCCGGGGGATACGCAGTATTTT CASSHSSRRHTTPGDTQYF
TRBJ1-5 TRBV7-2 . few TGTGCCAGCAGCTTAGTGGGAGGGCAGCCCCAGCATTTT CASSLVGGQPQHF
TRBJ2-7 TRBV5-1 . . TGCGCCAGCAGCTTGGACAGGGCTGAGGGCGAGCAGTACTTC CASSLDRAEGEQYF
TRBJ2-3 TRBV4-1 . . TGCGCCAGCAGCCAACGAGGGGTTAGAATCACAGATACGCAGTATTTT CASSQRGVRITDTQYF
TRBJ1-6 TRBV5-1 . . TGCGCCAGCAGCTTGGACGCGCCTGGGAATTCACCCCTCCACTTT CASSLDAPGNSPLHF
TRBJ2-3 TRBV4-1 . . TGCGCCAGCACCAGGGGGGATGGGGCAGATACGCAGTATTTT CASTRGDGADTQYF
TRBJ1-2 TRBV30 . . TGTGCCTGGTTTCGTACGGAGAGCTATGGCTACACCTTC CAWFRTESYGYTF
TRBJ2-2 TRBV9 . . TGTGCCAGCAGCGTAATAGGAGGCGGGGAGCTGTTTTTT CASSVIGGGELFF
TRBJ2-2 TRBV11-2 . . TGTGCCAGCACCCTCCGGCACGCGAACACCGGGGAGCTGTTTTTT CASTLRHANTGELFF
TRBJ2-7 TRBV2 TRBD1 . TGTGCCAGCCGGGAGCCGGGACAGGCATTATCCTACGAGCAGTACTTC CASREPGQALSYEQYF
TRBJ2-5 TRBV29-1 . . TGCAGCGGGTCTCAAGAGACCCAGTACTTC CSGSQETQYF
TRBJ1-4 TRBV7-9 . . TGTGCCAGCAGCCCCGGCGGGGGTAATGAAAAACTGTTTTTT CASSPGGGNEKLFF
TRBJ2-3 TRBV4-3 . . TGCGCCAGCAGCCCCCGGAGGGAGGCGGGGAGCACAGATACGCAGTATTTT CASSPRREAGSTDTQYF
TRBJ2-5 TRBV13 . . TGTGCCAGCAGCTTATTGGTTCCCGCGGAGACCCAGTACTTC CASSLLVPAETQYF
TRBJ2-6 TRBV5-1 TRBD1 . TGCGCCAGCACTACCCTCGGGACAGGGGCTGGGGCCAACGTCCTGACTTTC CASTTLGTGAGANVLTF
TRBJ2-4 TRBV7-9 . few TGTGCCAGCAGCTCAGGACAACTTAGCATTCAGTACTTC CASSSGQLSIQYF
TRBJ1-4 TRBV27 . . TGTGCCAGCAGTCCCACCTCGAGGACTAATGAAAAACTGTTTTTT CASSPTSRTNEKLFF
TRBJ1-1 TRBV4-3 . . TGCGCCAGCAGCAAAATGGGACTGGACACTGAAGCTTTCTTT CASSKMGLDTEAFF
TRBJ1-2 TRBV7-9 . . TGTGCCAGCAGCCCTAGTAGCCCAGGAGCTAACTATGGCTACACCTTC CASSPSSPGANYGYTF
TRBJ1-1 TRBV2 . . TGTGCCAGCAGTGGACAACTGAACACTGAAGCTTTCTTT CASSGQLNTEAFF
TRBJ2-2 TRBV7-8 . . TGTGCCAGCAGCTTGGGGAACACCGGGGAGCTGTTTTTT CASSLGNTGELFF
TRBJ2-1 TRBV6-5 . . TGTGCCAGCTGGGGGCCCGGGAGCTCCTACAATGAGCAGTTCTTC CASWGPGSSYNEQFF
TRBJ2-3 TRBV7-2 . few TGTGCCAGCAGCTTAGCCGCGGATACAGATACGCAGTATTTT CASSLAADTDTQYF
TRBJ2-1 TRBV29-1 . few TGCAGCGTTCGCGGAGCCGAGCAGTTCTTC CSVRGAEQFF
TRBJ1-1 TRBV2 . . TGTGCCAGCAGTGAAGACTGGGTTGAAGCTTTCTTT CASSEDWVEAFF
TRBJ2-3 TRBV19 . . TGTGCCAGTAGTATAGATAGAGGTTTAAGACCGCAGTATTTT CASSIDRGLRPQYF
TRBJ2-7 TRBV29-1 . . TGCAGCGTTGATAGAACCCGGGACGGTACCTACGAGCAGTACTTC CSVDRTRDGTYEQYF
TRBJ1-1 TRBV5-1 . . TGCGCCAGCAGCTTGATCGGCCCCGGGTACCCTGAAGCTTTCTTT CASSLIGPGYPEAFF
TRBJ1-4 TRBV27 . . TGTGCCAGCAGTTTCACTTGGAAGAGTGAAAAACTGTTTTTT CASSFTWKSEKLFF
TRBJ1-3 TRBV29-1 . . TGCAGCGGGCAGAGCTCTGGAAACACCATATATTTT CSGQSSGNTIYF
TRBJ1-5 TRBV29-1 . few TGCAGCGTTCAACAGGGCAATCAGCCCCAGCATTTT CSVQQGNQPQHF
TRBJ1-1 TRBV7-3 . few TGTGCCAGCAGCTTACAGGGAGGAACTGAAGCTTTCTTT CASSLQGGTEAFF
TRBJ2-7 TRBV2 TRBD2 . TGTGCCAGCAGCGCTCTGGGCGGGGGGCTCTCCTACGAGCAGTACTTC CASSALGGGLSYEQYF
TRBJ1-1 TRBV29-1 . few TGCAGCGTTGAGGGAACGAACACTGAAGCTTTCTTT CSVEGTNTEAFF
TRBJ1-1 TRBV5-1 . . TGCGCCAGCAGCTTGGTAGGGGAGGTCAGGCCTGAAGCTTTCTTT CASSLVGEVRPEAFF
TRBJ2-7 TRBV29-1 . . TGCAGCGTTGACCGTTGGGTGGCAGGGAAGGGATACGAGCAGTACTTC CSVDRWVAGKGYEQYF
TRBJ2-2 TRBV2 . once TGTGCCAGCCTGATTACCGGGGAGCTGTTTTTT CASLITGELFF
TRBJ1-6 TRBV30 . . TGTGCCTGGAGTCCGCCAGGCGGGGGGTACAATTCACCCCTCCACTTT CAWSPPGGGYNSPLHF
TRBJ1-5 TRBV29-1 . few TGCAGCGTTGGACGGGGGGGCAATCAGCCCCAGCATTTT CSVGRGGNQPQHF
TRBJ2-5 TRBV25-1 . . TGTGCCAGCAGTGTACTGGAGACCCAGTACTTC CASSVLETQYF
TRBJ2-2 TRBV7-2 . many TGTGCCAGCAGCCAGTCAAGAAACACCGGGGAGCTGTTTTTT CASSQSRNTGELFF
TRBJ2-3 TRBV7-2 . . TGTGCCAGCAGCTTTGACAGGCCCACAGATACGCAGTATTTT CASSFDRPTDTQYF
TRBJ2-3 TRBV29-1 . once TGCAGCGTTGAGGGGGGTAGGGGCACAGATACGCAGTATTTT CSVEGGRGTDTQYF
TRBJ2-1 TRBV29-1 . few TGCAGCGTTGAAGGGACAGCAATTTCCTACAATGAGCAGTTCTTC CSVEGTAISYNEQFF
TRBJ1-2 TRBV18 TRBD1 . TGTGCCAGCTCACCGTTGGGACAGAACTATGGCTACACCTTC CASSPLGQNYGYTF
TRBJ1-6 TRBV25-1 . . TGTGCCAGCACGAAAAGCTCCTATAATTCACCCCTCCACTTT CASTKSSYNSPLHF
TRBJ1-2 TRBV4-2 . . TGTGCCAGCAGCCAAGATGGAGGCCCGGCAAATGGCTACACCTTC CASSQDGGPANGYTF
TRBJ2-4 TRBV30 TRBD2 . TGTGCCTGGAAAATCGGGGGGTTAGCCAAAAACATTCAGTACTTC CAWKIGGLAKNIQYF
TRBJ2-7 TRBV25-1 . . TGTGCCAGCAGTGAATCGGGACCGATTAGCTCCTACGAGCAGTACTTC CASSESGPISSYEQYF
TRBJ1-1 TRBV5-1 TRBD1 few TGCGCCAGCAGCCCTTGGACAGGCGTTGAAGCTTTCTTT CASSPWTGVEAFF